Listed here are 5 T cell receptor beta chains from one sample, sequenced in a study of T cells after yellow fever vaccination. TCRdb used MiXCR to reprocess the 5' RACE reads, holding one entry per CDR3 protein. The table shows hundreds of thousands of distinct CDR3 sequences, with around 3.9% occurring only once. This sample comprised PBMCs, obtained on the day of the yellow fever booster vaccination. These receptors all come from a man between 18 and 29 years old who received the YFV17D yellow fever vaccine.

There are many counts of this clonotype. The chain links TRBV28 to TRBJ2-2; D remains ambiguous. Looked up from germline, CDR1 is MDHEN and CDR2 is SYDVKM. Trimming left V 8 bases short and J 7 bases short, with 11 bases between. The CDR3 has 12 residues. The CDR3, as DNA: TGTGCCAGCCTTGGGCAATACGGGGAGCTGTTTTTT. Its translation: CASLGQYGELFF.

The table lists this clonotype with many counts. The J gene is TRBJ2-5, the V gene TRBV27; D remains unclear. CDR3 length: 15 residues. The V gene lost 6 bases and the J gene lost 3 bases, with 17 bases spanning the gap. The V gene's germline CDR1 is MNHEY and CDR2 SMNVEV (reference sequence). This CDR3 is CASRRQTLSKETQYF. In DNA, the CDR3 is TGTGCCAGCAGGCGGCAGACCCTTTCGAAAGAGACCCAGTACTTC.

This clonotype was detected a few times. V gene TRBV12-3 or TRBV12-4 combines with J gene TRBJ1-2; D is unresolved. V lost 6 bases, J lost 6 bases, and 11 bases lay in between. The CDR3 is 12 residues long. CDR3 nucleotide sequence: TGTGCCAGCAGCTCCCTAATCCATGGCTACACCTTC. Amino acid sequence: CASSSLIHGYTF.

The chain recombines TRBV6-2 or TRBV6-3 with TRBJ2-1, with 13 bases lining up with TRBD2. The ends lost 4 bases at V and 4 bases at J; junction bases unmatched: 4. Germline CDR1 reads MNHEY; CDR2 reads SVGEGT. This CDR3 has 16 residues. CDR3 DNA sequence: TGTGCCAGCAGTTCTTGGACTAGCGGGGGTTACAATGAGCAGTTCTTC. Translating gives CASSSWTSGGYNEQFF.

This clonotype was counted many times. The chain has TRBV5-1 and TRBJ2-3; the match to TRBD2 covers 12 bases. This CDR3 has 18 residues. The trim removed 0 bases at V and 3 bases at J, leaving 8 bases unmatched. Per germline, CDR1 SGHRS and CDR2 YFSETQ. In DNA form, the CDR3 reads TGCGCCAGCAGCTTGGGTCCTAGCGGGGGGGCAGGGACAGATACGCAGTATTTT. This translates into CASSLGPSGGAGTDTQYF.